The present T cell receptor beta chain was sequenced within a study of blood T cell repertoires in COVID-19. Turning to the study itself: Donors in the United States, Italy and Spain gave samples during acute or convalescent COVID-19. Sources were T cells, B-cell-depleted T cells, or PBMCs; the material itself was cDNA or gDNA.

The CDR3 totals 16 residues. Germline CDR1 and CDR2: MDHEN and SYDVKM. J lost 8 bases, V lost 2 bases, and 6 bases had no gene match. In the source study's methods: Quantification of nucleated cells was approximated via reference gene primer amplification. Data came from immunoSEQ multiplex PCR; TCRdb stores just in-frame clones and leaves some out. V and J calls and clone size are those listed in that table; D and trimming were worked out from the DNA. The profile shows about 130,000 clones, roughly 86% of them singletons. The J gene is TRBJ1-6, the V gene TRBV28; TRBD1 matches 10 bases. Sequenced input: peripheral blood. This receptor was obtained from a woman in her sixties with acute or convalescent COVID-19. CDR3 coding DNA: TGTGCCAGCAGTTTAGGGGGGGACAGGGGTTATTCACCCCTCCACTTT. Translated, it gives CASSLGGDRGYSPLHF.